The clone carrying this TCR beta chain was recorded at least ten times. Its antigen is unidentified. The lymph nodes were axillary draining lymph nodes from breast cancer patients. V lost 2 bases and J lost 4; bases outside the gene matches: 10. The germline V gene encodes CDR1 LGHDT and CDR2 YNNKEL (reference sequence). The CDR3 covers 16 residues. TCRdb reanalysed the multiplex PCR reads using MiXCR and keeps one entry per CDR3 protein. The sample lists some 130,000 distinct CDR3 sequences; less than 25% were seen once. This entry belongs to a study of breast tumors, draining lymph nodes, adjacent tissues. Study-wide points: Compared with basal-like, luminal-like tumors shared significantly more repertoire with nontumor tissue. The lymph node origin of tumor T cells was framed as consistent with a hypothesis, not demonstrated. Tumor TCR diversity was below lymph nodes but above nontumor tissue. Most tumor T cells seemingly derive from lymph node, then expand in tumor.

The receptor was derived from a female donor with breast cancer. Some clones in this sample may be carry-over from other donors' samples. The V gene is TRBV3-1, the J gene TRBJ2-7; 8 nucleotides agree with TRBD2. Sequencing was carried out using axillary lymph node tissue. Here the CDR3 reads CASSQLPPGLVYEQYF. The CDR3 bases are TGTGCCAGCAGCCAACTTCCCCCGGGACTAGTATACGAGCAGTACTTC.